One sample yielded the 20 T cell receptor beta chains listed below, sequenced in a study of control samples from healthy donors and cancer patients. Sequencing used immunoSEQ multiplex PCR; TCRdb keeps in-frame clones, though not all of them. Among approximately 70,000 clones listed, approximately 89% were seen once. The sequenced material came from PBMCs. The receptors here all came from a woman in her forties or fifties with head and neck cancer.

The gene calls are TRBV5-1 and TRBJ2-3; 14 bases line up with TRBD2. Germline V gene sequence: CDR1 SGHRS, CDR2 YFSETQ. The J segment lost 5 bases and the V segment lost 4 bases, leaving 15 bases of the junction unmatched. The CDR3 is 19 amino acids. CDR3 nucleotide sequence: TGCGCCAGCAGCCGACAGCCACGGACTAGCGGGGGGCGGGGAGATACGCAGTATTTT. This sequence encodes CASSRQPRTSGGRGDTQYF.

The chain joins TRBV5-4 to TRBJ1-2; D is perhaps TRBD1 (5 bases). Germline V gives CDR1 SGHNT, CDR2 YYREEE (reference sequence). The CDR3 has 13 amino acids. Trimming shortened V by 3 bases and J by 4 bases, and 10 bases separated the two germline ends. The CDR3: CASSSRGAYGYTF. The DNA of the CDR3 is TGTGCCAGCAGCTCGAGAGGGGCCTATGGCTACACCTTC. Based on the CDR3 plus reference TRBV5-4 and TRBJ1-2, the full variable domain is ETGVTQSPTHLIKTRGQQVTLRCSSQSGHNTVSWYQQALGQGPQFIFQYYREEENGRGNFPPRFSGLQFPNYSSELNVNALELDDSALYLCASSSRGAYGYTFGSGTRLTVV.

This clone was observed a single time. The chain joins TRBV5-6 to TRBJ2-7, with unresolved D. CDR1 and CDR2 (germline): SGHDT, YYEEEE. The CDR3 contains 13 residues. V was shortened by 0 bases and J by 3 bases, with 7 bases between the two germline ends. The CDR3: CASSLVGSYEQYF. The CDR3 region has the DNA TGTGCCAGCAGCTTGGTGGGCAGCTACGAGCAGTACTTC.

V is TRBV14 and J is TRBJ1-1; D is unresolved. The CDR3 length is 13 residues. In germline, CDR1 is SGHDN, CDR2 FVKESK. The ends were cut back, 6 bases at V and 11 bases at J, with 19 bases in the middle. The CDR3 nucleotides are TGTGCCAGCAGTCGGGAGGCCGGCTTGGGCGCTTTCTTT. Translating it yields CASSREAGLGAFF. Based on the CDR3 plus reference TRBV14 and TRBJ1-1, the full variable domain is EAGVTQFPSHSVIEKGQTVTLRCDPISGHDNLYWYRRVMGKEIKFLLHFVKESKQDESGMPNNRFLAERTGGTYSTLKVQPAELEDSGVYFCASSREAGLGAFFGQGTRLTVV.

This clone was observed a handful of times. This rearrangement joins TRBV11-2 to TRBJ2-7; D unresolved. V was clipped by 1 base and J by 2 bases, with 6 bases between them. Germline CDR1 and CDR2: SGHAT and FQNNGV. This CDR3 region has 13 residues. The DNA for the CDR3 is TGTGCCAGCAGCTTAGGATACACCTACGAGCAGTACTTC. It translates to CASSLGYTYEQYF.

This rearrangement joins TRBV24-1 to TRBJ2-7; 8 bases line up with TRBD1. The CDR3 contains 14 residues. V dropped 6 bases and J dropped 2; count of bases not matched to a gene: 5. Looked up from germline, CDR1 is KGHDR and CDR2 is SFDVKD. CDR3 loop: CATSSGQGPYEQYF. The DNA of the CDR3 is TGTGCCACCAGTAGTGGACAGGGCCCCTACGAGCAGTACTTC.

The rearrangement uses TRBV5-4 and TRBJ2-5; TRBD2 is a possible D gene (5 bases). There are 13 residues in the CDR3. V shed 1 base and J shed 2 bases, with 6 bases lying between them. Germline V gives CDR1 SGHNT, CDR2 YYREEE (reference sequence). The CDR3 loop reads CASSLRGQETQYF. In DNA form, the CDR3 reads TGTGCCAGCAGCTTGCGGGGTCAAGAGACCCAGTACTTC.

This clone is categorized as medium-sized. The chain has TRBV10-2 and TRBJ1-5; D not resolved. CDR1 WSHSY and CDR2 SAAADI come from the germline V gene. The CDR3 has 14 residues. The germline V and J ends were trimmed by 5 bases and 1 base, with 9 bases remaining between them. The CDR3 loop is CASSPTASNQPQHF. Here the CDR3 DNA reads TGCGCCAGCAGTCCCACAGCAAGCAATCAGCCCCAGCATTTT.

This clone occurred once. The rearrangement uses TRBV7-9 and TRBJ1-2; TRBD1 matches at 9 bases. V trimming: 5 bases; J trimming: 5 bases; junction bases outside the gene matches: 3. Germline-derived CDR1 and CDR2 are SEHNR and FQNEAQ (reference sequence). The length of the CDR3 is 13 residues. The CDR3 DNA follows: TGTGCCAGCAGCAGACAGGGGGATTATGGCTACACCTTC. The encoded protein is CASSRQGDYGYTF.

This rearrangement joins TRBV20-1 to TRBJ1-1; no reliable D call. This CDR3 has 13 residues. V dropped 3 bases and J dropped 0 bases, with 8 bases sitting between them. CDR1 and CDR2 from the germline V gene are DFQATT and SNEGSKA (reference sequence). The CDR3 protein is CSASGQLNTEAFF. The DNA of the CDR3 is TGCAGTGCTAGTGGTCAGTTGAACACTGAAGCTTTCTTT.

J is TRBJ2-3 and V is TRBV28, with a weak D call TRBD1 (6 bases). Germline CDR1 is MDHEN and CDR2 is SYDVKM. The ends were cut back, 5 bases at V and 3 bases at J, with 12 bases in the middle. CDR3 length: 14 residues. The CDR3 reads CASSLRQETDTQYF. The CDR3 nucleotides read TGTGCCAGCAGTCTCCGACAGGAGACAGATACGCAGTATTTT.

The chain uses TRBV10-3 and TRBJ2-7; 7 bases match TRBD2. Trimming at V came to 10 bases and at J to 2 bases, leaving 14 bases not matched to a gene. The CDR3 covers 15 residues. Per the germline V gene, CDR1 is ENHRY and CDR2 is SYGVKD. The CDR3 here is CATQITGGAAYEQYF. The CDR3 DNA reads TGTGCCACTCAGATTACGGGGGGAGCGGCCTACGAGCAGTACTTC.

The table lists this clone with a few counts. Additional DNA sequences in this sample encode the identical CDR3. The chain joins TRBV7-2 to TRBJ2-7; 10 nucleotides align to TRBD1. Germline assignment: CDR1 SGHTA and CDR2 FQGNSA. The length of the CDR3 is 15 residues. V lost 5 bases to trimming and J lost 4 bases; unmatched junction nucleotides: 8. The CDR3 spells CASSPRTGGVYEQYF. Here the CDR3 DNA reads TGTGCCAGCAGCCCGAGGACAGGGGGGGTATACGAGCAGTACTTC.

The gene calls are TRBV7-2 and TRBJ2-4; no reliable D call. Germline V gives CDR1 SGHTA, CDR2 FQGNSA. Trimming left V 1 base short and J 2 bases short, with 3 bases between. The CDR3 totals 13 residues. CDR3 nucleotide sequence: TGTGCCAGCAGCTTAGGCACCAAAAACATTCAGTACTTC. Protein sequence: CASSLGTKNIQYF.

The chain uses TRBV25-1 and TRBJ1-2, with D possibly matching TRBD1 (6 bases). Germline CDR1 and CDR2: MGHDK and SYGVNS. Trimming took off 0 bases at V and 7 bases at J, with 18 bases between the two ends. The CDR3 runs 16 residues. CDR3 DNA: TGTGCCAGCAGTGAATATGACACACAGGGCCGGGGTGGCTACACCTTC. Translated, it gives CASSEYDTQGRGGYTF.

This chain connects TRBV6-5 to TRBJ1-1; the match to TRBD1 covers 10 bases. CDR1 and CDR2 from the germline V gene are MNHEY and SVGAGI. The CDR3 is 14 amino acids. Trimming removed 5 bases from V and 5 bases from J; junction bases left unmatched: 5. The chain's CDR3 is CASSRGQGRTEAFF. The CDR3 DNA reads TGTGCCAGCAGTCGGGGACAGGGGAGGACTGAAGCTTTCTTT.

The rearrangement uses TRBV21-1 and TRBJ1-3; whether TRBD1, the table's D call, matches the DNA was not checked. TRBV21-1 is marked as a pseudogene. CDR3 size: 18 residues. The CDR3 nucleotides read TGTGCCAGCAGCAAAGGGGGTGGAAGGGGGCAATCTGGAAACACCATATATTTT. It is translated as CASSKGGGRGQSGNTIYF.

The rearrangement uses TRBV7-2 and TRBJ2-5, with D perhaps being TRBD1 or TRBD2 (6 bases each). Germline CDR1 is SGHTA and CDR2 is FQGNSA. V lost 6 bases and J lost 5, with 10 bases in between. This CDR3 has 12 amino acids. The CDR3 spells CASRQGGETQYF. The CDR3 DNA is TGTGCCAGCAGACAGGGAGGCGAGACCCAGTACTTC.

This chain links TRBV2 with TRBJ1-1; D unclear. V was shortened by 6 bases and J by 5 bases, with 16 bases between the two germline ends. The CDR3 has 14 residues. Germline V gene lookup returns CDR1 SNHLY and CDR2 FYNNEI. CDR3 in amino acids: CASSPGPGVTEAFF. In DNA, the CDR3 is TGTGCCAGCAGCCCCGGACCGGGTGTAACTGAAGCTTTCTTT.

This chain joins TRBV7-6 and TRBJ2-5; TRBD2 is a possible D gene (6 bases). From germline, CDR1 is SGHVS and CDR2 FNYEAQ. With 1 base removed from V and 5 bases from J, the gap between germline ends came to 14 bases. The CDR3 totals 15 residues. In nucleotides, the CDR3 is TGTGCCAGCAGCTTAGAATGGCGGGGCGGTGAGACCCAGTACTTC. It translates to CASSLEWRGGETQYF.